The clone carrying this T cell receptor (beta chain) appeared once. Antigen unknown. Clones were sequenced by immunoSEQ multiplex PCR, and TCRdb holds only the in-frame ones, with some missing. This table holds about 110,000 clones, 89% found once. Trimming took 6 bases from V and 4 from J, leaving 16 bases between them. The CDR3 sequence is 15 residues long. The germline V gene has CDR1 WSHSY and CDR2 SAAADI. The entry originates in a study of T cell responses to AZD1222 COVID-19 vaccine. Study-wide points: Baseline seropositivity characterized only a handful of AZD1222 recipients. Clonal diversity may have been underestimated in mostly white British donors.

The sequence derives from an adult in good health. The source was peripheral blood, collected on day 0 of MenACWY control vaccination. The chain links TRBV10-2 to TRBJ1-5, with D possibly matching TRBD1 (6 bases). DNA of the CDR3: TGCGCCAGCAGAAACGATGGGGGCCTGAATCAGCCCCAGCATTTT. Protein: CASRNDGGLNQPQHF.